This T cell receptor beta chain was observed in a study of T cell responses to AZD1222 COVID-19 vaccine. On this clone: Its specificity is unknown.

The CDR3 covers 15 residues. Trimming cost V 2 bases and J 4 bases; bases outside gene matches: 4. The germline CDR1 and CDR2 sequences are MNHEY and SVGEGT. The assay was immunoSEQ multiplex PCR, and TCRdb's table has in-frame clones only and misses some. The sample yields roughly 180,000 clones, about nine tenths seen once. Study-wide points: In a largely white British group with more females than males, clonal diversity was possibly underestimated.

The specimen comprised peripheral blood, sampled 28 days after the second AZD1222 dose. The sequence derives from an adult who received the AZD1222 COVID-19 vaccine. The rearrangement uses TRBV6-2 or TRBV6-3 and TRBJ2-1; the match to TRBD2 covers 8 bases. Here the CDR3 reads CASSYQGGRYNEQFF. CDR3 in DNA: TGTGCCAGCAGTTACCAAGGCGGGAGGTACAATGAGCAGTTCTTC.